These T cell receptor beta chains were read from a single sample in a study of patients and donors after allogeneic stem cell transplantation. Using its own MiXCR run on the RT-PCR reads, TCRdb lists one record per CDR3 protein. The sample includes hundreds of thousands of distinct CDR3 sequences, around 15% seen only once; the top ten take less than 9.5%. Sample: blood, either unsorted or a sorted T cell fraction (not recorded which). The origin of the receptors is a human donor who was either an allogeneic HSCT recipient or a stem cell or donor lymphocyte infusion donor (not recorded which). It is not recorded whose cells these are; they may come from a transplant donor. CDR3s include the opening cysteine and the closing phenylalanine or tryptophan. A D gene is named only where the DNA matches it firmly. Size is omitted from some rows. Given values are once, few, many or a class for expanded clones.

d_call	clone_size	v_call	j_call	cdr3_aa	cdr3_nt
TRBD1	-	TRBV4-1	TRBJ1-2	CASSHRDSTMNYGYTF	TGCGCCAGCAGCCACCGGGACAGCACCATGAACTATGGCTACACCTTC
-	many	TRBV15	TRBJ1-1	CATSPGMNTEAFF	TGTGCCACCAGCCCAGGGATGAACACTGAAGCTTTCTTT
TRBD2	few	TRBV2	TRBJ2-1	CASSNLAGGLWDEQFF	TGTGCCAGCAGCAACCTAGCGGGGGGTCTATGGGATGAGCAGTTCTTC
TRBD1	-	TRBV29-1	TRBJ2-3	CSVLQKGQGADTQYF	TGCAGCGTTCTACAGAAGGGACAGGGGGCAGATACGCAGTATTTT
-	many	TRBV5-1	TRBJ2-2	CASSFLAANTGELFF	TGCGCCAGCAGCTTCTTAGCTGCGAACACCGGGGAGCTGTTTTTT
-	few	TRBV21-1	TRBJ2-1	CASSSRTSGGYNEQFF	TGTGCCAGCAGCTCTAGGACTAGCGGGGGGTACAATGAGCAGTTCTTC
-	few	TRBV25-1	TRBJ2-6	CASSEARGGWTNVLTF	TGTGCCAGCAGTGAAGCCAGGGGGGGTTGGACCAACGTCCTGACTTTC
-	many	TRBV5-1	TRBJ2-7	CASRRDYEQYF	TGCGCCAGCAGAAGAGATTACGAGCAGTACTTC
-	-	TRBV2	TRBJ2-3	CASRQGGDTQYF	TGTGCCAGCAGACAGGGAGGAGATACGCAGTATTTT
-	many	TRBV12-3/TRBV12-4	TRBJ2-1	CASSLDGLGGYNEQFF	TGTGCCAGCAGTTTGGATGGGTTAGGGGGATACAATGAGCAGTTCTTC
-	many	TRBV6-5	TRBJ2-7	CASSYLAGQGEQYF	TGTGCCAGCAGTTACCTTGCAGGGCAGGGCGAGCAGTACTTC